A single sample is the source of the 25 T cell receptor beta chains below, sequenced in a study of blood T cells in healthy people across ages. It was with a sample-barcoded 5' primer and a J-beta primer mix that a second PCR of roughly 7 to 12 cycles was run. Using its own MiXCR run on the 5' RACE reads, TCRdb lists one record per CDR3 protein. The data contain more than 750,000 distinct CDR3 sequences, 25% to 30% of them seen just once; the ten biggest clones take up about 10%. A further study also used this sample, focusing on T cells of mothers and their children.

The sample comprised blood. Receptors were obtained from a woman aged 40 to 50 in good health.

The CDR3 coding sequence is TGCAGTGCTAGAGATGCCAGCAGCAGGGGGCAGGTC. Translation gives CSARDASSRGQV. The chain is built from TRBV20-1 and TRBJ2-7, with TRBD1 matching over 8 bases. The CDR3 runs 12 residues. CDR1 and CDR2 from the germline V gene are DFQATT and SNEGSKA (reference sequence).

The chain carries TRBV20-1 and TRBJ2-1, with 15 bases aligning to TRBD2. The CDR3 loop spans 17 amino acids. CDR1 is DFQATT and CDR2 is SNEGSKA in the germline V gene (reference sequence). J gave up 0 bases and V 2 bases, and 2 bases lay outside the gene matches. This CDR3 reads CSARRGLAGGSYNEQFF. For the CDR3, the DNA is TGCAGTGCTAGAAGGGGACTAGCGGGGGGCTCCTACAATGAGCAGTTCTTC.

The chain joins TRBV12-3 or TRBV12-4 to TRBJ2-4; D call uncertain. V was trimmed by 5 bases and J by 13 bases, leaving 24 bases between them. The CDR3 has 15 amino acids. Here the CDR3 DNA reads TGTGCCAGCAGTCCTAGGTTCGGCCTAGACAATGAGCAGTACTTC. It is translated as CASSPRFGLDNEQYF.

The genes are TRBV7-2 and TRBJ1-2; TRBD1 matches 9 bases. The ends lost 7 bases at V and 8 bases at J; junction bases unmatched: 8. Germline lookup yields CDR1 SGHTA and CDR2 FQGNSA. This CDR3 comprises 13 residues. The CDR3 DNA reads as TGTGCCAGCAACCTACAGGGGGCCTGGGGCTACACCTTC. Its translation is CASNLQGAWGYTF.

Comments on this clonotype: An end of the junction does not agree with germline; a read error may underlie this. CDR3 DNA: TGCACCAGCAGCCGATTTAGCGGGGGTTACAATGGGCAGTTCTTC. Its translation: CTSSRFSGGYNGQFF. The chain links TRBV4-1 to TRBJ2-1; 9 bases map to TRBD2. The CDR3 totals 15 residues. CDR1 MGHRA and CDR2 YSYEKL come from the germline V gene.

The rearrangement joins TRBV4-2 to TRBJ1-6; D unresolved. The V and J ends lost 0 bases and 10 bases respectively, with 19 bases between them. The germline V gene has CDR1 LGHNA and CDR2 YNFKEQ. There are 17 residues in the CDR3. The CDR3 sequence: CASSQDLVEGIGSPLHF. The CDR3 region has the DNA TGTGCCAGCAGCCAAGATCTTGTAGAGGGTATTGGCTCACCCCTCCACTTT.

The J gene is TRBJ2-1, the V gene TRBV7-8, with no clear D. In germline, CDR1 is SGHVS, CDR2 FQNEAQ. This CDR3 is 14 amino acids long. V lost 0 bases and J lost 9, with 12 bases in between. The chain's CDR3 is CASSLAYLGGEQFF. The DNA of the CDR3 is TGTGCCAGCAGCTTAGCTTATTTGGGCGGTGAGCAGTTCTTC.

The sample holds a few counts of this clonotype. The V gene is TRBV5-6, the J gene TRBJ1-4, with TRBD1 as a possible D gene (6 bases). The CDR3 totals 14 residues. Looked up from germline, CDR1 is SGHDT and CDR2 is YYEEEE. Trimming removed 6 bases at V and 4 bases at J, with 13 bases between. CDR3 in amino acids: CASKSGAYNEKLFF. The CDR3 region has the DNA TGTGCCAGCAAGTCGGGGGCGTATAATGAAAAACTGTTTTTT. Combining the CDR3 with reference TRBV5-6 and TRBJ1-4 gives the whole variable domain DAGVTQSPTHLIKTRGQQVTLRCSPKSGHDTVSWYQQALGQGPQFIFQYYEEEERQRGNFPDRFSGHQFPNYSSELNVNALLLGDSALYLCASKSGAYNEKLFFGSGTQLSVL.

The CDR3 DNA sequence: TGTGCCAGCATCCCCGCTGAGGGAATCTACGAGCAGTACTTC. Residues: CASIPAEGIYEQYF. The chain recombines TRBV6-6 with TRBJ2-7; the D gene is possibly TRBD2 (5 bases). Trimming left V 7 bases short and J 3 bases short, with 16 bases between. The CDR3 loop spans 14 amino acids. The germline gives CDR1 MNHNY, CDR2 SVGAGI (reference sequence).

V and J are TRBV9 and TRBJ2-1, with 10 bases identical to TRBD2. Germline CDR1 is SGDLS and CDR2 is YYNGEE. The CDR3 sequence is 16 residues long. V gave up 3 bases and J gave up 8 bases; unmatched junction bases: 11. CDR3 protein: CASSAPGSGGGYEQFF. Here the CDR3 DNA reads TGTGCCAGCAGCGCCCCGGGGAGCGGGGGGGGATATGAGCAGTTCTTC.

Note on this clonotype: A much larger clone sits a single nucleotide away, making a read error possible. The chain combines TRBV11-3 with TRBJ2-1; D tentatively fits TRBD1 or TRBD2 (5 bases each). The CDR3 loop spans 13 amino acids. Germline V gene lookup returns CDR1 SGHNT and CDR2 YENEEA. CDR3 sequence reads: CASGLGVMSEQFF. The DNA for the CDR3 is TGTGCCAGCGGCTTGGGGGTCATGAGTGAGCAGTTCTTC.

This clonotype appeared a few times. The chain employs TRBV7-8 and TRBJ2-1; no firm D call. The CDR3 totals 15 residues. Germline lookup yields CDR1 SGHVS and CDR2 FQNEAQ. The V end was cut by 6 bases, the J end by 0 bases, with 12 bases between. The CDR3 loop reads CASREQLISYNEQFF. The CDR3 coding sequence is TGTGCCAGCAGGGAACAGCTTATCTCCTACAATGAGCAGTTCTTC.

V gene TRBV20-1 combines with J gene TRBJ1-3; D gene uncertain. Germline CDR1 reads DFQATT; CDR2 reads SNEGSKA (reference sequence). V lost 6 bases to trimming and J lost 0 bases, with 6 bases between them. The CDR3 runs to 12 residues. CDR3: CSAKSSGNTIYF. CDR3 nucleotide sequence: TGCAGTGCCAAGAGCTCTGGAAACACCATATATTTT.

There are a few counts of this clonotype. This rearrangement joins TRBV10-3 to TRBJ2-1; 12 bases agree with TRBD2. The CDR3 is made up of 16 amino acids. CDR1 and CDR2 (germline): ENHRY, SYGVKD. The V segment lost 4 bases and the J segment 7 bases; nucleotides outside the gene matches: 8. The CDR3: CAISGSSGGASNEQFF. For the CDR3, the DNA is TGTGCCATCAGTGGGTCTAGCGGGGGGGCGTCAAATGAGCAGTTCTTC.

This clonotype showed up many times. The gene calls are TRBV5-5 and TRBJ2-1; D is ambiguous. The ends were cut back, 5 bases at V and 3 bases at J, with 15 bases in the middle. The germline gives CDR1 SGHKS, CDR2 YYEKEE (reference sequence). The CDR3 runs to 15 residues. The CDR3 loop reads CASSPRGSLYNEQFF. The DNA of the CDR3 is TGTGCCAGCAGTCCGCGAGGCTCCCTCTACAATGAGCAGTTCTTC.

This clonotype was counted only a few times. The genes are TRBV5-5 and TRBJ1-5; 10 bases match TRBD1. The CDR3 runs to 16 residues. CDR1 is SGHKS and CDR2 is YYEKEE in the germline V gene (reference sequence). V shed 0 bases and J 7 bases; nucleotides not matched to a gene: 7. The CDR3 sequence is CASSLVTGTGEQPQHF. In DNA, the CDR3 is TGTGCCAGCAGCTTGGTAACCGGGACAGGGGAACAGCCCCAGCATTTT.

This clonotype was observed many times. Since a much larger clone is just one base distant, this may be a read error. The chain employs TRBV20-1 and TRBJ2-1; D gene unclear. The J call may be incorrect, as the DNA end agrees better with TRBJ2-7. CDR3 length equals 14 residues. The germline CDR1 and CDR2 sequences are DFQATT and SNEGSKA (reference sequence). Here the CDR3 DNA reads TGCAGTGCTAGAGTAAGGCAGACCTACAATGAGCAGTACTTC. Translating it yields CSARVRQTYNEQYF.

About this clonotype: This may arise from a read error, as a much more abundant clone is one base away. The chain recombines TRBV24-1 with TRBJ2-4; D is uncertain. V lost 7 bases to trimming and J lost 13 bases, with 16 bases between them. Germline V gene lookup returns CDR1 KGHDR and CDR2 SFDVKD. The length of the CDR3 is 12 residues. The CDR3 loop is CATSARTDEQYF. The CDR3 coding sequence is TGTGCCACCAGCGCCCGCACCGATGAGCAGTACTTC.

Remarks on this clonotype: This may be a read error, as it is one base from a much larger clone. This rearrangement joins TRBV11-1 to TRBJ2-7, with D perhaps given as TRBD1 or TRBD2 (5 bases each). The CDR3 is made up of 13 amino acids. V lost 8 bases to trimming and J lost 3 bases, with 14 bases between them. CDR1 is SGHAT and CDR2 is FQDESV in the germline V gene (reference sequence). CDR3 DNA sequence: TGTGCCAGCGGCCCAGGGAGATTCTACGAGCAGTACTTC. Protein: CASGPGRFYEQYF.

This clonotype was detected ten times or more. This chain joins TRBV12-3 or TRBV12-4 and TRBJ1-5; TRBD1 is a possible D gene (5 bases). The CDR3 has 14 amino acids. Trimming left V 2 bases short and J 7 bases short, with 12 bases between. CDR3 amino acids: CASSLTGVGQPQHF. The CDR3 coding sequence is TGTGCCAGCAGTTTAACGGGGGTAGGGCAGCCCCAGCATTTT.

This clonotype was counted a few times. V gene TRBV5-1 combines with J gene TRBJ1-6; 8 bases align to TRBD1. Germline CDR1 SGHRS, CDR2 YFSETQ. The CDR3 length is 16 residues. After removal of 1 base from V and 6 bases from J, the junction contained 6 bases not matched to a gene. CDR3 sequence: CASSLSGQGPNSPLHF. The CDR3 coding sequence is TGCGCCAGCAGCTTGTCTGGACAGGGCCCTAATTCACCCCTCCACTTT.

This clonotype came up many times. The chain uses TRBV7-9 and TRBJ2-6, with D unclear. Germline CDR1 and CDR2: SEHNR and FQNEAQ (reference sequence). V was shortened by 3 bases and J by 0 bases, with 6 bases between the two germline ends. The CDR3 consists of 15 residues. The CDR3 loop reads CASSFGYSGANVLTF. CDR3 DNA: TGTGCCAGCAGCTTTGGGTACTCTGGGGCCAACGTCCTGACTTTC.

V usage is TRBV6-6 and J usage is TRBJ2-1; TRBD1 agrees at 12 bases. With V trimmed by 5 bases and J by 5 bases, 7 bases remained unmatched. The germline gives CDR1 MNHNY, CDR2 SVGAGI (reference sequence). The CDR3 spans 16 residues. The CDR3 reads CASSPGDRGQHNEQFF. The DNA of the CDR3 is TGTGCCAGCAGTCCGGGGGACAGGGGGCAACACAATGAGCAGTTCTTC.

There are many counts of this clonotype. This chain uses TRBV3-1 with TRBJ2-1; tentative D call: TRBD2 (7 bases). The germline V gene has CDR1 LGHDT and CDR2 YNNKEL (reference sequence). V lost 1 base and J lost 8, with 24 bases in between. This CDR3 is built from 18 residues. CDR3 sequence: CASSQVARGGAYLYEQFF. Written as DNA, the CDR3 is TGTGCCAGCAGCCAAGTCGCTAGGGGGGGGGCCTACCTGTATGAGCAGTTCTTC.

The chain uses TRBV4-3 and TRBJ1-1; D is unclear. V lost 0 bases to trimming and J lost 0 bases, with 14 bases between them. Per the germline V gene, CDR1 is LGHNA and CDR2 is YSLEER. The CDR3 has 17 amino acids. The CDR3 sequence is CASSQESATRVNTEAFF. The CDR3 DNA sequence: TGCGCCAGCAGCCAAGAGTCTGCTACCCGGGTGAACACTGAAGCTTTCTTT.